This T cell receptor (beta chain) was sequenced in a study of glioma-infiltrating T cells. This CDR3 contains 13 residues. The germline V gene has CDR1 MNHNS and CDR2 SASEGT. Using RNA template, CDR3s of TCR alpha and beta were amplified with iRepertoire arm-PCR. TCRdb called the multiplex PCR reads again in MiXCR, with one record for every CDR3 protein. The data show approximately 110,000 distinct CDR3 sequences, with less than 30% seen just once and around a third held by the top ten. The sequencing input was glioma tissue, nonneoplastic brain tissue, or PBMCs (not recorded which). The chain has TRBV6-1 and TRBJ1-1; D unclear. The sequence came from a human donor with low-grade glioma or glioblastoma, undergoing nonglioma brain surgery, or in good health (not recorded which). The CDR3: CVSSRAPNTEAFF. The CDR3, as DNA: TGTGTTAGCAGTCGGGCCCCAAACACTGAAGCTTTCTTT.